The TCR beta chain under discussion was sequenced for a study of T cell repertoires in cytomegalovirus infection. Study information: CMV infection together with matching HLA type was indicated by public TCR beta signatures.

TCRdb analysed the reads with MiXCR anew, one entry per CDR3 protein. The sample carries 150,000 to 200,000 distinct CDR3 sequences, 13% to 15% recorded once. This clonotype was counted ten times or more. Germline V gene data show CDR1 as SGHVS and CDR2 as FQNEAQ. Trimming removed 4 bases from V and 6 bases from J, with 16 bases in between. The CDR3 totals 15 residues. The V call is TRBV7-8, the J call TRBJ2-1, with D uncertain. The TCR sequence derives from a human donor in good health (CMV status not recorded). Some clones in this sample may be carry-over from other donors' samples. Material for sequencing was PBMCs. CDR3 in amino acids: CASSSAFTTSNEQFF. CDR3 DNA sequence: TGTGCCAGCAGCTCTGCCTTTACGACGAGCAATGAGCAGTTCTTC.